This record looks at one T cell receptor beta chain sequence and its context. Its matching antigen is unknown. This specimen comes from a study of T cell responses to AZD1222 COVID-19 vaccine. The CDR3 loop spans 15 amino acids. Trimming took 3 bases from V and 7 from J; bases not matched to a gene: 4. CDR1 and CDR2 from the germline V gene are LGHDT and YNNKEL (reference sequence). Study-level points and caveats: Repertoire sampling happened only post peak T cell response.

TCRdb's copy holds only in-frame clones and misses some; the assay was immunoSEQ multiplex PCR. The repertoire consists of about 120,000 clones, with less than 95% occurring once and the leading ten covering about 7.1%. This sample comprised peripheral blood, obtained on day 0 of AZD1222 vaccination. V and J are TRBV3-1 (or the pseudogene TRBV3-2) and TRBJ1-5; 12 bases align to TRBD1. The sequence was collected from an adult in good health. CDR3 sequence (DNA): TGTGCCAGCAGCCAGGGACAGGGGGCAGGGCAGCCCCAGCATTTT. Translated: CASSQGQGAGQPQHF.